The 32 T cell receptor beta chains reported below all come from one sample, sequenced in a study of blood T cell repertoires in COVID-19. Using immunoSEQ multiplex PCR, the repertoire was profiled, and TCRdb retains in-frame clones only, with some absent. There are tens of thousands of clones in the sample; 90% occur only once, and around 1.3% lies in the top ten. The source material was peripheral blood. These receptor sequences come from a man in his 60s with acute or convalescent COVID-19.

V and J are TRBV5-4 and TRBJ2-2; D possibly corresponds to TRBD1 (5 bases). The germline V gene encodes CDR1 SGHNT and CDR2 YYREEE (reference sequence). The V and J ends lost 2 bases and 1 base respectively, with 6 bases between them. The CDR3 has 14 residues. CDR3 bases: TGTGCCAGCAGCTTAGACAGGAACACCGGGGAGCTGTTTTTT. It is translated as CASSLDRNTGELFF.

The CDR3 DNA sequence: TGCGCCAGCAGCTTGGGGCAGGGGGGGACCCAGTACTTC. It encodes CASSLGQGGTQYF. J is TRBJ2-5 and V is TRBV5-1; a weak D match, TRBD1 (7 bases). V was pared by 0 bases and J by 7 bases, with 10 bases between. This CDR3 spans 13 amino acids. The V gene's germline CDR1 is SGHRS and CDR2 YFSETQ.

V and J are TRBV5-4 and TRBJ1-1, with D unresolved. Per the germline V gene, CDR1 is SGHNT and CDR2 is YYREEE (reference sequence). This CDR3 is built from 13 residues. V gave up 0 bases and J gave up 7 bases, with 10 bases separating them. The CDR3 sequence: CASSLDLRDEAFF. The CDR3 bases are TGTGCCAGCAGCTTGGATTTGCGCGATGAAGCTTTCTTT.

The chain carries TRBV5-6 and TRBJ1-1, with TRBD1 identical over 7 bases. V lost 4 bases, J lost 11 bases, and 17 bases stayed unmatched. Germline V gene data show CDR1 as SGHDT and CDR2 as YYEEEE. The CDR3 is made up of 15 amino acids. In nucleotides, the CDR3 is TGTGCCAGCAGCCCCCTAAAAGAGGGGGCTGTTGGGGCTTTCTTT. This codes for CASSPLKEGAVGAFF.

The rearrangement uses TRBV7-9 and TRBJ1-4, with D unclear. The germline gives CDR1 SEHNR, CDR2 FQNEAQ (reference sequence). The CDR3 covers 15 residues. The ends were cut back, 6 bases at V and 8 bases at J, with 19 bases in the middle. Here the CDR3 reads CASSSRRAPSEKLFF. CDR3 bases: TGTGCCAGCAGTTCGCGGAGGGCCCCCTCAGAAAAACTGTTTTTT. The full variable domain, in which reference TRBV7-9 and TRBJ1-4 provide the parts outside the CDR3, is DTGVSQNPRHKITKRGQNVTFRCDPISEHNRLYWYRQTLGQGPEFLTYFQNEAQLEKSRLLSDRFSAERPKGSFSTLEIQRTEQGDSAMYLCASSSRRAPSEKLFFGSGTQLSVL.

This clone was seen only once. V usage is TRBV7-2 and J usage is TRBJ1-5; D may be TRBD1 (5 bases). Germline assignment: CDR1 SGHTA and CDR2 FQGNSA. The CDR3 has 15 residues. V was shortened by 5 bases and J by 6 bases, with 17 bases between the two germline ends. The CDR3 here is CASSLGGREGQPQHF. The CDR3 nucleotides are TGTGCCAGCAGCCTGGGGGGTAGGGAGGGTCAGCCCCAGCATTTT.

This clone came up once. The chain couples TRBV6-6 to TRBJ2-7; 8 bases align to TRBD1. This CDR3 spans 13 amino acids. Losses at the gene ends were 6 bases for V and 6 bases for J; bases not matched to a gene: 7. Germline V CDR1 and CDR2: MNHNY, SVGAGI (reference sequence). CDR3 amino acids: CASRPDRGVEQYF. CDR3 bases: TGTGCCAGCAGGCCCGACAGGGGAGTCGAGCAGTACTTC.

This chain links TRBV5-4 with TRBJ2-7; tentative D call: TRBD1 (5 bases). The germline V gene has CDR1 SGHNT and CDR2 YYREEE (reference sequence). This CDR3 is built from 15 residues. V lost 0 bases and J lost 7, with 17 bases in between. The CDR3 spells CASSLAGVAGKEQYF. Written as DNA, the CDR3 is TGTGCCAGCAGCTTGGCAGGAGTCGCAGGGAAGGAGCAGTACTTC.

The chain is built from TRBV6-2 or TRBV6-3 and TRBJ1-1; D perhaps matches TRBD1 (6 bases). Germline CDR1 and CDR2: MNHEY and SVGEGT. The V end lost 6 bases, the J end lost 1 base, and 21 bases lay between the germline ends. The CDR3 extends over 17 amino acids. The CDR3 sequence is CASSRTGSGFWNTEAFF. The CDR3 region has the DNA TGTGCCAGCAGCCGAACAGGGTCGGGGTTTTGGAACACTGAAGCTTTCTTT.

J is TRBJ2-3 and V is TRBV9, with 7 bases fitting TRBD2. CDR1 is SGDLS and CDR2 is YYNGEE in the germline V gene. This CDR3 is 14 amino acids long. The V gene end was trimmed by 3 bases and the J gene end by 0 bases; junction bases not matched to a gene: 1. This CDR3 reads CASSAGGSTDTQYF. The CDR3 DNA follows: TGTGCCAGCAGCGCCGGGGGGAGCACAGATACGCAGTATTTT.

This clone was detected once. The chain combines TRBV27 with TRBJ2-7; a possible D gene is TRBD1 (6 bases). The CDR3 sequence is 14 residues long. Germline V gene data show CDR1 as MNHEY and CDR2 as SMNVEV (reference sequence). V was clipped by 2 bases and J by 3 bases, with 11 bases between them. The CDR3 loop is CASSLLDRYYEQYF. CDR3 bases: TGTGCCAGCAGTTTACTGGACAGATACTACGAGCAGTACTTC.

The genes are TRBV5-6 and TRBJ2-3; 13 bases fit TRBD2. The CDR3 contains 19 residues. The V gene end was trimmed by 4 bases and the J gene end by 3 bases; junction bases not matched to a gene: 14. Germline CDR1 SGHDT, CDR2 YYEEEE. The CDR3 region is CASSIRTSGGYLQTDTQYF. In nucleotides, the CDR3 is TGTGCCAGCAGCATAAGGACTAGCGGGGGATACCTCCAAACAGATACGCAGTATTTT.

The V and J genes are TRBV5-5 and TRBJ1-1; TRBD1 agrees at 8 bases. This CDR3 comprises 16 residues. CDR1 is SGHKS and CDR2 is YYEKEE in the germline V gene (reference sequence). The V gene end was trimmed by 4 bases and the J gene end by 0 bases; junction bases not matched to a gene: 8. The CDR3 DNA sequence: TGTGCCAGCAGCCGGACTCAGGGGGCGGTGAACACTGAAGCTTTCTTT. This gives the protein CASSRTQGAVNTEAFF.

This chain joins TRBV27 and TRBJ1-4, with unresolved D. The CDR3 has 12 residues. The germline gives CDR1 MNHEY, CDR2 SMNVEV (reference sequence). V was shortened by 9 bases and J by 4 bases, with 9 bases between the two germline ends. CDR3 in amino acids: CARRRGNEKLFF. CDR3 DNA sequence: TGTGCCAGGAGGCGGGGTAATGAAAAACTGTTTTTT.

The chain links TRBV7-8 to TRBJ1-1; a weak D match, TRBD1 (6 bases). The V end was cut by 5 bases, the J end by 0 bases, with 10 bases between. The V gene's germline CDR1 is SGHVS and CDR2 FQNEAQ. The CDR3 loop spans 14 amino acids. CDR3 amino acids: CASSIRGMNTEAFF. The CDR3 DNA reads as TGTGCCAGCAGCATAAGGGGGATGAACACTGAAGCTTTCTTT.

The V gene is TRBV19, the J gene TRBJ1-6; 7 positions agree with TRBD1. The ends lost 0 bases at V and 6 bases at J; junction bases unmatched: 5. Germline CDR1 reads LNHDA; CDR2 reads SQIVND (reference sequence). The CDR3 is 16 amino acids. Written as DNA, the CDR3 is TGTGCCAGTAGTATAGAAGGCCGACAGGGTAATTCACCCCTCCACTTT. Protein sequence: CASSIEGRQGNSPLHF.

CDR3 coding DNA: TGTGCCAGCAGCTTTGGGGTAGCGGGCCACCATACGCAGTATTTT. Its translation: CASSFGVAGHHTQYF. The rearrangement uses TRBV11-3 and TRBJ2-3; 7 bases agree with TRBD2. Unmatched junction bases numbered 10, after V lost 3 bases and J lost 7 bases. The V gene's germline CDR1 is SGHNT and CDR2 YENEEA. The CDR3 extends over 15 amino acids.

V is TRBV24-1 and J is TRBJ1-2, with 11 bases that match TRBD1. Germline V gene sequence: CDR1 KGHDR, CDR2 SFDVKD. The CDR3 has 16 residues. Unmatched junction bases numbered 11, after V lost 4 bases and J lost 8 bases. This CDR3 reads CATSDPSRTGGDGYTF. For the CDR3, the DNA is TGTGCCACCAGTGACCCTTCTAGGACAGGGGGCGACGGCTACACCTTC.

The rearrangement joins TRBV7-2 to TRBJ2-3, with D maybe TRBD1 (6 bases). Trimming removed 5 bases from V and 4 bases from J, with 16 bases in between. There are 15 residues in the CDR3. Germline CDR1 reads SGHTA; CDR2 reads FQGNSA. CDR3 DNA sequence: TGTGCCAGCAGCCCTCAGGGGAAGCAAGCAGATACGCAGTATTTT. Amino acids: CASSPQGKQADTQYF.

The chain has TRBV9 and TRBJ1-6; D unresolved. CDR3 length equals 15 residues. From germline, CDR1 is SGDLS and CDR2 YYNGEE. V gave up 0 bases and J gave up 9 bases, with 13 bases separating them. The DNA for the CDR3 is TGTGCCAGCAGCGTAGATGAGGGCATGAGTTCACCCCTCCACTTT. It codes for CASSVDEGMSSPLHF.

In this sample, this clone turned up a few times. The V gene is TRBV13, the J gene TRBJ2-3, with D possibly matching TRBD1 (5 bases). Trimming cost V 2 bases and J 3 bases, with 15 bases left between them. The CDR3 covers 16 residues. Germline V lookup: CDR1 PRHDT, CDR2 FYEKMQ (reference sequence). The CDR3 protein is CASSLLRQGSTDTQYF. In nucleotides, the CDR3 is TGTGCCAGCAGCTTACTACGTCAGGGAAGTACAGATACGCAGTATTTT. Full variable domain (outside the CDR3, taken from reference TRBV13 and TRBJ2-3): AAGVIQSPRHLIKEKRETATLKCYPIPRHDTVYWYQQGPGQDPQFLISFYEKMQSDKGSIPDRFSAQQFSDYHSELNMSSLELGDSALYFCASSLLRQGSTDTQYFGPGTRLTVL.

The sample holds one count of this clone. The V gene is TRBV7-2, the J gene TRBJ2-7; TRBD1 is a possible D gene (6 bases). V was trimmed by 1 base and J by 4 bases, leaving 17 bases between them. CDR3 length: 16 amino acids. Germline assignment: CDR1 SGHTA and CDR2 FQGNSA. The CDR3: CASSLGRTGPKYEQYF. In nucleotides, the CDR3 is TGTGCCAGCAGCTTAGGGAGAACAGGGCCTAAATACGAGCAGTACTTC.

J is TRBJ2-1 and V is TRBV5-4; D uncertain. The length of the CDR3 is 16 residues. CDR1 is SGHNT, CDR2 YYREEE, per germline (reference sequence). Trimming removed 4 bases from V and 8 bases from J, with 22 bases in between. DNA of the CDR3: TGTGCCAGCAGCCCGATACATGAAGCGCGAGGCGATGAGCAGTTCTTC. Translating it yields CASSPIHEARGDEQFF.

The V gene is TRBV10-3, the J gene TRBJ2-7, with 9 positions matching TRBD1. The J segment lost 4 bases and the V segment lost 5 bases, leaving 6 bases of the junction unmatched. Germline loops: CDR1 ENHRY, CDR2 SYGVKD. The CDR3 sequence is 14 residues long. CDR3 in amino acids: CAISQGQGIYEQYF. The CDR3, as DNA: TGTGCCATCAGTCAGGGACAGGGAATTTACGAGCAGTACTTC.

V and J are TRBV12-5 and TRBJ2-2; D perhaps matches TRBD2 (5 bases). From germline, CDR1 is LGHNT and CDR2 FRNRAP. This CDR3 is built from 19 residues. V lost 3 bases, J lost 7 bases, and 27 bases lay in between. CDR3: CASGFRVSPLGAIGGELFF. The CDR3 region has the DNA TGTGCTAGTGGTTTTAGGGTCTCCCCCCTGGGAGCCATCGGCGGGGAGCTGTTTTTT.

This clone was picked up a small number of times. This sequence joins TRBV5-1 and TRBJ1-1; D possibly corresponds to TRBD1 (6 bases). The CDR3 has 14 residues. V was shortened by 2 bases and J by 10 bases, with 18 bases between the two germline ends. CDR1 is SGHRS and CDR2 is YFSETQ in the germline V gene. The CDR3 is CASSLEGEGQRAFF. The CDR3 bases are TGCGCCAGCAGCTTAGAGGGGGAGGGGCAAAGAGCTTTCTTT.

The chain recombines TRBV27 with TRBJ2-7; 9 positions match TRBD1. CDR1 and CDR2 from the germline V gene are MNHEY and SMNVEV (reference sequence). CDR3 length: 15 amino acids. V lost 4 bases and J lost 2; bases outside the gene matches: 6. The CDR3 reads CASSYTGTGPYEQYF. The CDR3 DNA reads as TGTGCCAGCAGTTATACCGGGACAGGGCCCTACGAGCAGTACTTC.

The CDR3 protein is CAWERRDRGPKGEGWETQYF. Written as DNA, the CDR3 is TGTGCCTGGGAAAGGCGGGACAGGGGGCCCAAAGGAGAGGGATGGGAGACCCAGTACTTC. This sequence joins TRBV30 and TRBJ2-5; 12 positions agree with TRBD1. The CDR3 has 20 residues. The germline V gene encodes CDR1 GTSNPN and CDR2 SVGIG (reference sequence). V was clipped by 5 bases and J by 5 bases; unmatched bases: 24. The variable domain in full, completed from reference TRBV30 and TRBJ2-5, reads SQTIHQWPATLVQPVGSPLSLECTVEGTSNPNLYWYRQAAGRGLQLLFYSVGIGQISSEVPQNLSASRPQDRQFILSSKKLLLSDSGFYLCAWERRDRGPKGEGWETQYFGPGTRLLVL.

The chain recombines TRBV5-6 with TRBJ2-7, with TRBD1 identical over 10 bases. This CDR3 spans 14 amino acids. With 9 bases clipped from V and 3 bases from J, the junction kept 9 bases outside the gene matches. Germline V gene lookup returns CDR1 SGHDT and CDR2 YYEEEE. As DNA, the CDR3 is TGTGCCACCGCCGGCGGGACAGGGGTCTACGAGCAGTACTTC. Protein product: CATAGGTGVYEQYF. Complete variable domain (other parts from reference TRBV5-6 and TRBJ2-7): DAGVTQSPTHLIKTRGQQVTLRCSPKSGHDTVSWYQQALGQGPQFIFQYYEEEERQRGNFPDRFSGHQFPNYSSELNVNALLLGDSALYLCATAGGTGVYEQYFGPGTRLTVT.

V gene TRBV29-1 combines with J gene TRBJ1-4; perhaps TRBD1 as D (6 bases). CDR1 is SQVTM and CDR2 is ANQGSEA in the germline V gene. V was pared by 6 bases and J by 6 bases, with 14 bases between. This CDR3 has 13 residues. CDR3 amino acids: CSVGGGLYEKLFF. DNA of the CDR3: TGCAGCGTCGGGGGGGGCCTCTATGAAAAACTGTTTTTT. The complete variable domain, with remaining parts taken from reference TRBV29-1 and TRBJ1-4, reads SAVISQKPSRDICQRGTSLTIQCQVDSQVTMMFWYRQQPGQSLTLIATANQGSEATYESGFVIDKFPISRPNLTFSTLTVSNMSPEDSSIYLCSVGGGLYEKLFFGSGTQLSVL.

V and J are TRBV3-1 (or the pseudogene TRBV3-2) and TRBJ1-6; D is unresolved. V lost 6 bases to trimming and J lost 9 bases, with 18 bases between them. The germline gives CDR1 LGHDT, CDR2 YNNKEL (reference sequence). This CDR3 has 15 amino acids. This chain's CDR3 is CASRAAASHGSPLHF. The CDR3 DNA follows: TGTGCCAGCAGAGCGGCGGCAAGCCACGGTTCACCCCTCCACTTT.

The V and J genes are TRBV10-3 and TRBJ2-2, with D perhaps TRBD1 (5 bases). Germline CDR1 and CDR2: ENHRY and SYGVKD. The CDR3 is 15 amino acids. With 5 bases removed from V and 1 base from J, the gap between germline ends came to 11 bases. The CDR3 protein is CAISPFDRNTGELFF. For the CDR3, the DNA is TGTGCCATCAGTCCCTTCGACAGGAACACCGGGGAGCTGTTTTTT.